Listed here are 9 T cell receptor beta chains from one sample, sequenced in a study of response to subunit inactivated influenza vaccine. MiXCR, run by TCRdb on the RT-PCR reads, gives a single entry per CDR3 protein. The table lists more than 700,000 distinct CDR3 sequences, 20% to 25% of them singletons. The material sequenced was PBMCs from blood, taken roughly 5 days after vaccination. These receptor sequences come from a man between 50 and 59 years old who received an inactivated influenza vaccine.

The sample holds a few counts of this clonotype. The chain has TRBV7-2 and TRBJ1-2; 9 bases match TRBD1. The germline gives CDR1 SGHTA, CDR2 FQGNSA. The V gene end was trimmed by 5 bases and the J gene end by 7 bases; junction bases not matched to a gene: 8. The CDR3 has 14 amino acids. The CDR3 is CASSVGTGLFGYTF. CDR3 nucleotides: TGTGCCAGCAGCGTTGGGACAGGGCTATTTGGCTACACCTTC.

Concerning this clonotype itself: A junction boundary mismatches the germline segment, possibly from a read error. The CDR3 is CATSPRQGARNEQFF. The CDR3 DNA follows: TGTGCCACTAGTCCCCGACAGGGGGCTAGAAATGAGCAGTTCTTC. The chain combines TRBV19 with TRBJ2-1; 10 nucleotides agree with TRBD1. CDR1 is LNHDA, CDR2 SQIVND, per germline (reference sequence). This CDR3 is 15 amino acids long. Using reference TRBV19 and TRBJ2-1 for the parts outside the CDR3, the full variable domain is DGGITQSPKYLFRKEGQNVTLSCEQNLNHDAMYWYRQDPGQGLRLIYYSQIVNDFQKGDIAEGYSVSREKKESFPLTVTSAQKNPTAFYLCATSPRQGARNEQFFGPGTRLTVL.

This clonotype showed up just a few times. This chain links TRBV9 with TRBJ2-7; no clear D. Germline V gene lookup returns CDR1 SGDLS and CDR2 YYNGEE. V lost 3 bases to trimming and J lost 2 bases, with 9 bases between them. This CDR3 comprises 13 residues. The CDR3 sequence is CASSGRVTYEQYF. CDR3 DNA: TGTGCCAGCAGCGGCAGAGTTACCTACGAGCAGTACTTC.

The V call is TRBV13, the J call TRBJ2-7; D perhaps matches TRBD2 (6 bases). This CDR3 comprises 15 residues. Trimming left V 5 bases short and J 2 bases short, with 16 bases between. Germline CDR1 and CDR2: PRHDT and FYEKMQ (reference sequence). CDR3 nucleotide sequence: TGTGCCAGCAGCCCCCGGGGTGCGGGGACCTACGAGCAGTACTTC. It codes for CASSPRGAGTYEQYF.

This clonotype was picked up a small number of times. Here the CDR3 reads CSARLAEWYQETQYF. The CDR3 DNA reads as TGCAGTGCTAGACTAGCGGAATGGTACCAAGAGACCCAGTACTTC. V and J are TRBV20-1 and TRBJ2-5; TRBD2 matches 7 bases. CDR1 is DFQATT, CDR2 SNEGSKA, per germline (reference sequence). CDR3 length: 15 amino acids. V was pared by 2 bases and J by 0 bases, with 6 bases of the junction left unmatched.

The rearrangement links TRBV6-1 to TRBJ2-1; 7 nucleotides align to TRBD2. After removal of 4 bases from V and 2 bases from J, the junction contained 5 bases not matched to a gene. CDR3 length: 15 amino acids. CDR1 and CDR2 (germline): MNHNS, SASEGT. CDR3 protein: CASSVPSGAYNEQFF. In DNA form, the CDR3 reads TGTGCCAGCAGTGTTCCTAGCGGAGCCTACAATGAGCAGTTCTTC.

The genes are TRBV29-1 and TRBJ2-7; TRBD1 agrees at 9 bases. Germline trimming cut 4 bases from V and 4 bases from J; bases unmatched to any gene: 8. The germline gives CDR1 SQVTM, CDR2 ANQGSEA. This CDR3 spans 14 amino acids. CDR3 bases: TGCAGCGTTGTCGTTAGGGACAGGGTTTACGAGCAGTACTTC. This codes for CSVVVRDRVYEQYF.

CDR3 residues: CASSLSPDEGYEQYF. The CDR3 DNA is TGTGCCAGCAGCCTCTCCCCGGACGAGGGATACGAGCAGTACTTC. V and J are TRBV3-1 and TRBJ2-7, with D perhaps matching TRBD2 (5 bases). V was clipped by 4 bases and J by 4 bases, with 17 bases between them. The CDR3 is 15 residues long. Germline values: CDR1 LGHDT, CDR2 YNNKEL (reference sequence).

This clonotype has more than one count but fewer than ten. V usage is TRBV19 and J usage is TRBJ2-7; tentative D call: TRBD2 (6 bases). V gave up 6 bases and J gave up 3 bases, with 18 bases separating them. In germline, CDR1 is LNHDA, CDR2 SQIVND (reference sequence). The CDR3 runs 15 residues. The CDR3 spells CASSPMGGRDYEQYF. For the CDR3, the DNA is TGTGCCAGTAGCCCCATGGGGGGTAGAGACTACGAGCAGTACTTC. The full variable domain, with the rest looked up from reference TRBV19 and TRBJ2-7, is DGGITQSPKYLFRKEGQNVTLSCEQNLNHDAMYWYRQDPGQGLRLIYYSQIVNDFQKGDIAEGYSVSREKKESFPLTVTSAQKNPTAFYLCASSPMGGRDYEQYFGPGTRLTVT.